This T cell receptor beta chain stems from a study of a mutant IDH1 vaccine in newly diagnosed glioma. Study background: Vaccine dosing followed radiotherapy by 4-6 weeks, or accompanied temozolomide cycles. Broader study findings: Across multiple MHC alleles, 93.3% of patients had vaccine-induced responses.

Time point indicated: week 5, during vaccination. A single vaccine dose contained 300 ug of mutant IDH1 20-mer peptide, and topical imiquimod was used with it. Each astrocytoma in the donors was new, WHO grade 3 or 4, IDH1-mutant and ATRX-lost. This clone was counted once. Its antigen remains unknown. The ends were cut back, 1 base at V and 5 bases at J, with 12 bases in the middle. The CDR3 is 14 amino acids. The V gene's germline CDR1 is SEHNR and CDR2 FQNEAQ (reference sequence). Generated by immunoSEQ multiplex PCR, the TCRdb table keeps only in-frame clones and is missing some. This sample has 25,000 to 30,000 clones, with roughly 84% found just once.

Sequences were derived from PBMCs, sampled from a glioma patient whose treatment included an IDH1 peptide vaccine. This clonotype was obtained from a man aged 40-49 years with glioma. Some clones in this sample may be carry-over from other donors' samples. The J gene is TRBJ2-7, the V gene TRBV7-9; D perhaps matches TRBD1 (5 bases). CDR3 nucleotide sequence: TGTGCCAGCAGCTTAGAGACAGATCCCGACGAGCAGTACTTC. Its protein product is CASSLETDPDEQYF.